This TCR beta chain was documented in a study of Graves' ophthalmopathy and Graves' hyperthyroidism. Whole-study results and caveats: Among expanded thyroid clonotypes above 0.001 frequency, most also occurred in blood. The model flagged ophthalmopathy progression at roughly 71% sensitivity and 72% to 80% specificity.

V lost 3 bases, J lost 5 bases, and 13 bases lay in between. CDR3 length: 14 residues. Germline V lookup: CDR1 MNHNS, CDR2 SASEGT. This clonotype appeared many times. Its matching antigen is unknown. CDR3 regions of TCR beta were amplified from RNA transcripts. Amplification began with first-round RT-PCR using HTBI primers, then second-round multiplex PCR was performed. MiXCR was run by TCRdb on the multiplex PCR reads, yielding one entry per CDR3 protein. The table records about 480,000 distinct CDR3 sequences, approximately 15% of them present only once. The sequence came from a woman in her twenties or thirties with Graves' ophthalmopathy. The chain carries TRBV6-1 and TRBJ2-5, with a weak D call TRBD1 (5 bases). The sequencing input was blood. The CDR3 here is CASSEGQLRETQYF. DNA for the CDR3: TGTGCCAGCAGTGAGGGGCAGCTCAGGGAGACCCAGTACTTC.